This T cell receptor beta chain is drawn from a study of blood T cells in healthy people across ages. This clonotype appeared a few times. Its antigen is not identified. PCR was performed a second time for about 7 to 12 cycles using a sample-barcoded 5' primer and a J-beta primer mix. TCRdb reanalysed the 5' RACE reads using MiXCR and keeps one entry per CDR3 protein. The table lists 1.5 million to 2 million distinct CDR3 sequences, approximately 32% of them singletons, with around 10% in the top ten. Overall study results and limits: PBMCs were not sorted, which prevented a conclusive comparison of naive versus antigen-experienced cells. Measured against age, TCR beta diversity per million T cells decreased in a roughly linear manner.

A minimum of 7 million PBMCs was isolated per sample. This receptor was identified in a woman in her thirties in good health. Sequencing used blood.

CDR3 nucleotides: TGTGCCAGCACAGGAGAGGGCCTACCCCAAGAGACCCAGTACTTC. The encoded protein is CASTGEGLPQETQYF. The chain joins TRBV2 to TRBJ2-5; tentative D call: TRBD2 (5 bases). The CDR3 covers 15 residues. Deletions cut 7 bases from V and 1 base from J, with 16 bases between. Per germline, CDR1 SNHLY and CDR2 FYNNEI. The complete variable domain, with remaining parts taken from reference TRBV2 and TRBJ2-5, reads EPEVTQTPSHQVTQMGQEVILRCVPISNHLYFYWYRQILGQKVEFLVSFYNNEISEKSEIFDDQFSVERPDGSNFTLKIRSTKLEDSAMYFCASTGEGLPQETQYFGPGTRLLVL.